The 16 T cell receptor beta chains listed next were all sequenced from one sample in a study of cytomegalovirus exposure and HLA in healthy donors. Researchers ran the PCR with 60 Vbeta and 13 Jbeta primers. Assay: immunoSEQ multiplex PCR; the TCRdb copy retains only in-frame clones and omits some. The sample includes about 110,000 clones, 60% to 85% of them seen just once. The sequenced sample was PBMCs. The receptor source for this set is a woman between 55 and 75 years old in good health and CMV-seropositive.

The CDR3 bases are TGTGCCAGCAGTTTGATAGGGGGACTATCCACAGATACGCAGTATTTT. The encoded protein is CASSLIGGLSTDTQYF. The rearrangement links TRBV27 to TRBJ2-3; possibly TRBD2 for D (7 bases). Germline loops: CDR1 MNHEY, CDR2 SMNVEV (reference sequence). V was shortened by 3 bases and J by 2 bases, with 15 bases between the two germline ends. This CDR3 spans 16 amino acids.

For the CDR3, the DNA is TGTGCCAGCAGCGTAGACATAATGAACACTGAAGCTTTCTTT. Residues: CASSVDIMNTEAFF. V is TRBV9 and J is TRBJ1-1; the D is unclear. The V gene lost 0 bases and the J gene lost 0 bases, with 6 bases spanning the gap. Germline V gene sequence: CDR1 SGDLS, CDR2 YYNGEE. The CDR3 contains 14 residues.

The genes are TRBV2 and TRBJ2-6, with unresolved D. Germline CDR1 is SNHLY and CDR2 is FYNNEI. The V and J ends lost 7 bases and 0 bases respectively, with 7 bases between them. The CDR3 is 14 amino acids. Written as DNA, the CDR3 is TGTGCCAGCACTCCAGTCTCTGGGGCCAACGTCCTGACTTTC. Translation: CASTPVSGANVLTF.

The CDR3 DNA reads TGTGCCAGCAGCCCGGGGTGGGCAGCCCCAGAGACCCAGTACTTC. Encoded protein: CASSPGWAAPETQYF. The gene calls are TRBV11-3 and TRBJ2-5; weak D call: TRBD2 (5 bases). CDR3 size: 15 residues. Germline-derived CDR1 and CDR2 are SGHNT and YENEEA. V shed 5 bases and J shed 4 bases, with 17 bases lying between them.

The J gene is TRBJ2-5, the V gene TRBV9, with TRBD2 identical over 10 bases. CDR1 and CDR2 from the germline V gene are SGDLS and YYNGEE. The ends lost 0 bases at V and 1 base at J; junction bases unmatched: 0. The CDR3 consists of 15 residues. CDR3 nucleotides: TGTGCCAGCAGCGTAGGGACTAGCGGCCAAGAGACCCAGTACTTC. It codes for CASSVGTSGQETQYF.

For this clone: The same CDR3 is also encoded by other DNA sequences in this sample. The CDR3 sequence is CASSSTSITYNEQFF. The CDR3 nucleotides read TGTGCCAGCAGCTCTACTAGCATCACTTACAATGAGCAGTTCTTC. This chain links TRBV7-9 with TRBJ2-1; a possible D gene is TRBD2 (6 bases). Germline V CDR1 and CDR2: SEHNR, FQNEAQ (reference sequence). The CDR3 spans 15 residues. V lost 4 bases, J lost 4 bases, and 14 bases lay in between. Using reference TRBV7-9 and TRBJ2-1 for the parts outside the CDR3, the full variable domain is DTGVSQNPRHKITKRGQNVTFRCDPISEHNRLYWYRQTLGQGPEFLTYFQNEAQLEKSRLLSDRFSAERPKGSFSTLEIQRTEQGDSAMYLCASSSTSITYNEQFFGPGTRLTVL.

This sequence joins TRBV19 and TRBJ2-3; 8 bases fit TRBD1. CDR3 length: 15 residues. Germline V gene data show CDR1 as LNHDA and CDR2 as SQIVND (reference sequence). Trimming cost V 6 bases and J 2 bases; bases outside gene matches: 7. CDR3 sequence: CASRGRGLPTDTQYF. CDR3 nucleotides: TGTGCCAGTAGAGGCAGGGGGCTGCCCACAGATACGCAGTATTTT.

The rearrangement joins TRBV21-1 to TRBJ2-1; the D call of TRBD2 is as the table states it, not checked on the DNA. TRBV21-1 is flagged as a pseudogene. The CDR3 is made up of 16 amino acids. CDR3 DNA sequence: TGTGCCAGCAGCAAAGGATTCGGGCGGGAGTACAATGAGCAGTTCTTC. This codes for CASSKGFGREYNEQFF.

This clone was seen more than once but under ten times. This chain uses TRBV10-3 with TRBJ2-1; 7 nucleotides align to TRBD2. There are 15 residues in the CDR3. V was clipped by 7 bases and J by 8 bases; unmatched bases: 14. The germline V gene encodes CDR1 ENHRY and CDR2 SYGVKD. CDR3 region: CAIIVRRESGYEQFF. CDR3 DNA sequence: TGTGCCATCATAGTTCGGCGGGAGAGTGGCTATGAGCAGTTCTTC.

The V and J genes are TRBV6-5 and TRBJ1-1; D not certain. Germline CDR1 MNHEY, CDR2 SVGAGI. This CDR3 contains 13 residues. Trimming removed 2 bases from V and 1 base from J, with 5 bases in between. The CDR3 DNA sequence: TGTGCCAGCAGTTACGTCCAGAACACTGAAGCTTTCTTT. Translated, it gives CASSYVQNTEAFF.

The chain recombines TRBV2 with TRBJ2-3; D perhaps matches TRBD2 (5 bases). Germline CDR1 reads SNHLY; CDR2 reads FYNNEI. V was shortened by 6 bases and J by 9 bases, with 10 bases between the two germline ends. This CDR3 is 11 amino acids long. The CDR3 reads CASRELETQYF. CDR3 nucleotides: TGTGCCAGCAGGGAACTAGAGACGCAGTATTTT.

The table lists this clone with a few counts. This sequence joins TRBV6-1 and TRBJ1-1; D might be TRBD1 (6 bases). V was shortened by 4 bases and J by 0 bases, with 15 bases between the two germline ends. This CDR3 comprises 16 residues. The germline V gene has CDR1 MNHNS and CDR2 SASEGT. CDR3 in amino acids: CASSAPRTAMNTEAFF. Here the CDR3 DNA reads TGTGCCAGCAGTGCTCCGAGGACAGCGATGAACACTGAAGCTTTCTTT.

This sequence joins TRBV5-1 and TRBJ1-2, with 7 bases lining up with TRBD1. The CDR3 length is 14 residues. Germline CDR1 and CDR2: SGHRS and YFSETQ. The trim removed 4 bases at V and 6 bases at J, leaving 9 bases unmatched. This CDR3 reads CASSRGQATNGYTF. As DNA, the CDR3 is TGCGCCAGCAGCCGAGGACAGGCAACCAATGGCTACACCTTC.

This chain joins TRBV2 and TRBJ2-3; D may be TRBD2 (5 bases). Germline lookup yields CDR1 SNHLY and CDR2 FYNNEI. V was clipped by 8 bases and J by 0 bases, with 6 bases between them. This CDR3 is built from 12 residues. The CDR3 DNA reads TGTGCCAGCGGACTGAGCACAGATACGCAGTATTTT. Amino acid sequence: CASGLSTDTQYF.

The chain has TRBV4-1 and TRBJ2-1, with D tentatively TRBD2 (6 bases). The germline gives CDR1 MGHRA, CDR2 YSYEKL. The CDR3 runs to 11 residues. V was cut by 11 bases and J by 8 bases, with 13 bases left in between. In nucleotides, the CDR3 is TGCGCCGGAGGACTATTCTATGAGCAGTTCTTC. As protein: CAGGLFYEQFF.

The V gene is TRBV7-3, the J gene TRBJ2-3, with 9 nucleotides matching TRBD2. Germline CDR1 and CDR2: SGHTA and FQGTGA. V lost 5 bases, J lost 5 bases, and 8 bases stayed unmatched. The CDR3 sequence is 15 residues long. CDR3 amino acids: CASSQVSGRQDTQYF. The CDR3 DNA follows: TGTGCCAGCAGCCAGGTTAGCGGGAGACAAGATACGCAGTATTTT.